This is a list of T cell receptor beta chains from one sample in a study of early T cells in non-severe SARS-CoV-2 infection. From the 5' RACE reads, TCRdb called clonotypes with MiXCR, one entry per CDR3 protein. This table holds roughly 100,000 distinct CDR3 sequences, over 10% found once. Sequencing input: whole blood. The receptor set was obtained from an adult who was a healthcare worker with PCR-confirmed SARS-CoV-2 infection or an uninfected control (not recorded which). CDR3s include the opening cysteine and the closing phenylalanine or tryptophan. Size tells how often a clone was seen (once, few, many) or the class of an expanded clone, and some rows leave it out.

size	J	V	CDR3
NA	TRBJ2-4	TRBV10-2	CASRGSYLAKNIQYF
NA	TRBJ2-3	TRBV6-5	CASSYSKRLGPDTQYF
many	TRBJ2-7	TRBV4-1	CASRPLGRIRGGSEQYF
NA	TRBJ1-3	TRBV12-3/TRBV12-4	CASRKTGEGSGNTIYF
few	TRBJ2-7	TRBV20-1	CSATPGSAGREQYF
NA	TRBJ1-2	TRBV4-3	CASSPGFSYGYTF
NA	TRBJ1-2	TRBV12-3/TRBV12-4	CASSLDQGSYGYTF
many	TRBJ1-2	TRBV28	CASSFGGGGYTF
NA	TRBJ1-1	TRBV12-3/TRBV12-4	CASSPPGNTEAFF
NA	TRBJ2-1	TRBV3-1	CASGQPAGNEQFF
NA	TRBJ2-3	TRBV7-6	CASSLGSYTDTQYF
NA	TRBJ2-7	TRBV6-1	CASSEVLGSTYEQYF
NA	TRBJ2-1	TRBV18	CASSPLGPYNEQFF
NA	TRBJ2-7	TRBV29-1	CSVEGSGASSYEQYF
few	TRBJ1-1	TRBV7-9	CASKFSANTEAFF
many	TRBJ1-1	TRBV7-2	CASSFDSGSGTEAFF
few	TRBJ1-6	TRBV6-5	CASSYPGDNSPLHF
NA	TRBJ2-7	TRBV20-1	CSARVLGRSFYEQYF
few	TRBJ1-1	TRBV6-5	CASIPLGPTNTEAFF
NA	TRBJ2-3	TRBV4-1	CASSQFVVTDTQYF
few	TRBJ1-1	TRBV29-1	CSVTLAGDTEAFF
many	TRBJ2-5	TRBV14	CASSQNGRAGETQYF
NA	TRBJ2-3	TRBV10-3	CATQGTDTQYF
NA	TRBJ2-2	TRBV20-1	CSASSGSRTGELFF
NA	TRBJ1-2	TRBV24-1	CATSDSGLTDGYTF
once	TRBJ1-1	TRBV6-5	CASMQGFNAFF
many	TRBJ2-5	TRBV9	CASSVVDYGTQYF
many	TRBJ2-7	TRBV7-9	CASSSRAQSWEQYF
few	TRBJ2-1	TRBV3-1	CASSQDWGAYGNEQFF